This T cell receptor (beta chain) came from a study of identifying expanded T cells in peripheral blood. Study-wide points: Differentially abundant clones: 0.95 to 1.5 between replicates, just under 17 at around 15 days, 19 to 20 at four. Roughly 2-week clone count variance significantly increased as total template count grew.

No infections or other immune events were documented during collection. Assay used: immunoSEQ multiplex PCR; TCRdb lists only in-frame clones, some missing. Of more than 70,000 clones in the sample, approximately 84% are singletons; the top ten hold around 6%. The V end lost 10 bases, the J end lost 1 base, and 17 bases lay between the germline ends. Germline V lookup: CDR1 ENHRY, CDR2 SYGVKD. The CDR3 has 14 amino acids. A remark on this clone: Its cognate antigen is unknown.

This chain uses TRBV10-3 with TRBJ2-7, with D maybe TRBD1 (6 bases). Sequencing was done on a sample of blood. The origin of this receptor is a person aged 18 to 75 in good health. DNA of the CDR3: TGTGCCACCTCGAAGGACAGAACATCCTACGAGCAGTACTTC. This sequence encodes CATSKDRTSYEQYF.